The next 17 T cell receptor beta chains were all read from a single sample in a study of CD8 T cells in ankylosing spondylitis. A single record per CDR3 protein comes from TCRdb applying MiXCR to the 5' RACE reads. Among some 250,000 distinct CDR3 sequences listed, 20% to 30% were seen once. Sequences were obtained from blood, either unsorted or a sorted T cell fraction (not recorded which). These receptors all come from a male donor with ankylosing spondylitis or in good health (not recorded which).

This clonotype was detected many times. V is TRBV10-3 and J is TRBJ2-2; D is ambiguous. Germline V gene lookup returns CDR1 ENHRY and CDR2 SYGVKD. Trimming stripped 2 bases from V and 5 bases from J, with 9 bases between. The CDR3 is 14 amino acids. CDR3 nucleotide sequence: TGTGCCATCAGTGAGCAGAAAGGAACCGGGGAGCTGTTTTTT. Amino acids: CAISEQKGTGELFF.

About this clonotype itself: Being one base from a much bigger clone, this may be a read error. V and J are TRBV5-4 and TRBJ2-1; tentatively, D is TRBD1 (5 bases). This CDR3 has 13 amino acids. The germline V gene has CDR1 SGHNT and CDR2 YYREEE (reference sequence). CDR3 bases: TGTGCCATCAGCACCTTCAGGGTTAATGAGCAGTTCTTC. As protein: CAISTFRVNEQFF.

This clonotype has a single count. V is TRBV12-3 or TRBV12-4 and J is TRBJ2-3; 14 nucleotides align to TRBD2. The CDR3 length is 15 residues. Losses at the gene ends were 6 bases for V and 8 bases for J; bases not matched to a gene: 7. CDR3 coding DNA: TGTGCCAGCAGCCCGGGACTAGCGGGGGCGGGTACGCAGTATTTT. It codes for CASSPGLAGAGTQYF.

This clonotype occurred many times. The rearrangement links TRBV28 to TRBJ1-1; D gene uncertain. Per the germline V gene, CDR1 is MDHEN and CDR2 is SYDVKM. The CDR3 contains 14 residues. Deletions cut 5 bases from V and 1 base from J, with 11 bases between. Written as DNA, the CDR3 is TGTGCCAGCAGTCCCCCGACGGGGAACACTGAAGCTTTCTTT. Residues: CASSPPTGNTEAFF.

This clonotype was counted many times. J is TRBJ2-1 and V is TRBV5-1; 10 bases are shared with TRBD2. CDR3 size: 14 residues. J lost 7 bases, V lost 1 base, and 2 bases had no gene match. Germline V gene lookup returns CDR1 SGHRS and CDR2 YFSETQ. CDR3 nucleotides: TGCGCCAGCAGCTTGACTAGCGGGGTTAATGAGCAGTTCTTC. Translation: CASSLTSGVNEQFF.

The chain carries TRBV12-3 or TRBV12-4 and TRBJ2-5; D is possibly TRBD1 (5 bases). Trimming removed 3 bases at V and 5 bases at J, with 13 bases between. The CDR3 consists of 14 residues. The CDR3 nucleotides read TGTGCCAGCAGTTTTGGCAGGGCCGCGGAGACCCAGTACTTC. Protein: CASSFGRAAETQYF.

There are many counts of this clonotype. The chain employs TRBV12-3 or TRBV12-4 and TRBJ1-2; D is unclear. The CDR3 is 12 amino acids. V gave up 5 bases and J gave up 5 bases, with 9 bases separating them. The CDR3 here is CASSPPGYGYTF. CDR3 bases: TGTGCCAGCAGTCCGCCTGGGTATGGCTACACCTTC.

This clonotype was seen only once. The CDR3 spells CASSLVSGEQFF. DNA of the CDR3: TGTGCCAGCAGCTTAGTGTCCGGGGAGCAGTTCTTC. The genes are TRBV7-9 and TRBJ2-1; no reliable D call. The CDR3 totals 12 residues. CDR1 is SEHNR, CDR2 FQNEAQ, per germline (reference sequence). V was pared by 1 base and J by 10 bases, with 8 bases between.

This clonotype was picked up many times. The chain recombines TRBV11-2 with TRBJ2-3, with 13 positions matching TRBD2. CDR3 length: 16 amino acids. The V segment lost 4 bases and the J segment 9 bases; nucleotides outside the gene matches: 10. Germline assignment: CDR1 SGHAT and CDR2 FQNNGV. CDR3 amino acids: CASSSKTSGGQKTQYF. CDR3 in DNA: TGTGCCAGCAGCTCTAAGACTAGCGGGGGGCAAAAGACGCAGTATTTT.

This clonotype showed up many times. The V and J genes are TRBV5-1 and TRBJ1-2, with D hard to call. V lost 2 bases and J 2 bases, leaving 4 bases between the germline ends. Germline V gene lookup returns CDR1 SGHRS and CDR2 YFSETQ. The CDR3 runs to 12 residues. The CDR3 DNA follows: TGCGCCAGCAGCTTCGACAACTATGGCTACACCTTC. Translating gives CASSFDNYGYTF.

The rearrangement links TRBV25-1 to TRBJ1-2; no reliable D call. The CDR3 length is 14 residues. V was pared by 1 base and J by 8 bases, with 14 bases between. Germline CDR1 is MGHDK and CDR2 is SYGVNS. CDR3 loop: CASSEFWQTRGYTF. CDR3 bases: TGTGCCAGCAGTGAATTCTGGCAGACTAGGGGCTACACCTTC.

V gene TRBV20-1 combines with J gene TRBJ2-1, with TRBD2 matching 8 bases. The V segment lost 5 bases and the J segment 5 bases; nucleotides outside the gene matches: 5. CDR3 length: 13 amino acids. Germline V gives CDR1 DFQATT, CDR2 SNEGSKA (reference sequence). Here the CDR3 reads CSASGGYHNEQFF. The CDR3 nucleotides read TGCAGTGCTTCGGGGGGGTACCACAATGAGCAGTTCTTC.

The J gene is TRBJ2-7, the V gene TRBV12-3 or TRBV12-4, with TRBD1 matching 9 bases. This CDR3 has 14 residues. J gave up 7 bases and V 5 bases, and 9 bases lay outside the gene matches. CDR3 in DNA: TGTGCCAGCAGTCCAACGACAGGGGGAGGAGAGCAGTACTTC. It translates to CASSPTTGGGEQYF.

As to this clonotype: Possible read error: a much larger clone is one base away. The chain has TRBV10-3 and TRBJ2-2; possible D gene TRBD1, 5 bases. The CDR3 spans 11 residues. Germline V gene lookup returns CDR1 ENHRY and CDR2 SYGVKD. CDR3 region: CAVRDTGELFF. For the CDR3, the DNA is TGTGCCGTCAGGGACACCGGGGAGCTGTTTTTT.

This clonotype has at least ten counts. The CDR3 loop is CSVRRLFSYEQYF. CDR3 sequence (DNA): TGCAGCGTTAGGCGGCTGTTCTCCTACGAGCAGTACTTC. The chain combines TRBV29-1 with TRBJ2-7; D unclear. CDR3 length: 13 amino acids. Germline-derived CDR1 and CDR2 are SQVTM and ANQGSEA. V dropped 5 bases and J dropped 0 bases, with 11 bases sitting between them.

The chain has TRBV29-1 and TRBJ2-5; D is possibly TRBD2 (5 bases). The CDR3 extends over 11 amino acids. Trimming took off 4 bases at V and 5 bases at J, with 8 bases between the two ends. From germline, CDR1 is SQVTM and CDR2 ANQGSEA. The CDR3 sequence: CSVGPGETQYF. The CDR3 DNA follows: TGCAGCGTTGGTCCGGGGGAGACCCAGTACTTC.

The chain joins TRBV5-5 to TRBJ2-3; possibly TRBD2 for D (6 bases). This CDR3 spans 14 amino acids. V was trimmed by 0 bases and J by 6 bases, leaving 11 bases between them. Germline values: CDR1 SGHKS, CDR2 YYEKEE (reference sequence). In DNA form, the CDR3 reads TGTGCCAGCAGCTTGGCGGGGGTGAGGGATACGCAGTATTTT. The encoded protein is CASSLAGVRDTQYF.